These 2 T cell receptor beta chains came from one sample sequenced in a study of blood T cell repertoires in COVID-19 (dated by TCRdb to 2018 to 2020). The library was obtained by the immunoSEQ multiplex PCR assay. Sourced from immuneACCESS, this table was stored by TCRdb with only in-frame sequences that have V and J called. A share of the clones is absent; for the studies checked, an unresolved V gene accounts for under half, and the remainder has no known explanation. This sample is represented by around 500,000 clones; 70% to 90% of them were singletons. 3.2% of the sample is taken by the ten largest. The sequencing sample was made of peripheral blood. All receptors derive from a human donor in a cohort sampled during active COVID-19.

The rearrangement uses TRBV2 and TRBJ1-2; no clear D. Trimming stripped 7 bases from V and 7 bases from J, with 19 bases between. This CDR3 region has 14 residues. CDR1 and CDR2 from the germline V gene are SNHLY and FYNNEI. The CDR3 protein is CASTEGGFVRGYTF. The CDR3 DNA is TGTGCCAGCACCGAGGGAGGGTTTGTGCGTGGCTACACCTTC. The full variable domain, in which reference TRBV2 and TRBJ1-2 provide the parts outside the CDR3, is EPEVTQTPSHQVTQMGQEVILRCVPISNHLYFYWYRQILGQKVEFLVSFYNNEISEKSEIFDDQFSVERPDGSNFTLKIRSTKLEDSAMYFCASTEGGFVRGYTFGSGTRLTVV.

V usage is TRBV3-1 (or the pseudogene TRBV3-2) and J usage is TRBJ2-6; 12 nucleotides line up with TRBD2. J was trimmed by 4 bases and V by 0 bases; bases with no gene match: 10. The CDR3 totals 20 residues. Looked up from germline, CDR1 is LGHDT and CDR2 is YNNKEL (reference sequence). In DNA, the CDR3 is TGTGCCAGCAGCCAAGAGAGTTGGCTAGCGGGAGGGAAAGGGGCCAACGTCCTGACTTTC. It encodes CASSQESWLAGGKGANVLTF.